The T cell receptor (beta chain) described here comes from a study of blood T cell repertoires in COVID-19. Exposed participants came across a COVID-19 case within 2 weeks before study entry. The CDR3 consists of 14 residues. Germline values: CDR1 SNHLY, CDR2 FYNNEI. V was clipped by 7 bases and J by 2 bases; unmatched bases: 5. As handled by the study authors: Estimates of nucleated cell counts were drawn from the amplification of reference gene primers. Profiling relied on immunoSEQ multiplex PCR, and the TCRdb table lists in-frame clones only, not all of them. V, J and clone size are those of that table, while D and trimming were read from the DNA. The table records some 360,000 clones, 88% of them present only once.

The TCR sequence derives from a woman between 25 and 40 years old who had been exposed to COVID-19. V gene TRBV2 combines with J gene TRBJ1-2; 9 bases agree with TRBD1. Sequencing used PBMCs or T cells enriched from blood (not recorded which). CDR3 in amino acids: CASMRDRANYGYTF. CDR3 DNA: TGTGCCAGCATGAGGGACAGGGCAAACTATGGCTACACCTTC. Filled out from reference TRBV2 and TRBJ1-2, the complete variable domain reads EPEVTQTPSHQVTQMGQEVILRCVPISNHLYFYWYRQILGQKVEFLVSFYNNEISEKSEIFDDQFSVERPDGSNFTLKIRSTKLEDSAMYFCASMRDRANYGYTFGSGTRLTVV.